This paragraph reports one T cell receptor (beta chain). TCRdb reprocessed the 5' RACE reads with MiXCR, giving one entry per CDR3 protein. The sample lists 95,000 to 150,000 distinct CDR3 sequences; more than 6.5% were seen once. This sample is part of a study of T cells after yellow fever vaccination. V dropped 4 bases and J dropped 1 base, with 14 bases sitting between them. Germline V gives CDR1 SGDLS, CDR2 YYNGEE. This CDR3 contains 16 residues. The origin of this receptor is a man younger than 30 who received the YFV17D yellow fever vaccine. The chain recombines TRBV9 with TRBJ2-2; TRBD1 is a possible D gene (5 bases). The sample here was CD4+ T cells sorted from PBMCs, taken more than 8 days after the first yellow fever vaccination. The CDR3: CASSLHRSENTGELFF. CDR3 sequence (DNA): TGTGCCAGCAGCCTTCACAGGAGCGAGAACACCGGGGAGCTGTTTTTT.